A single sample is the source of the 27 T cell receptor beta chains below, sequenced in a study of cytomegalovirus exposure and HLA in healthy donors. Researchers ran the PCR with 60 Vbeta and 13 Jbeta primers. This table comes from immunoSEQ multiplex PCR, and its TCRdb copy is limited to in-frame clones, with some not included. Counted here are 120,000 to 150,000 clones, over 55% occurring once; the ten biggest clones make up roughly 2%. Sequenced sample: PBMCs. The origin of the receptors is a man aged 35-49 years in good health and CMV-seronegative.

The chain has TRBV15 and TRBJ1-2, with a possible D match to TRBD1 (5 bases). The CDR3 runs 17 residues. CDR1 and CDR2 (germline): LNHNV, YYDKDF (reference sequence). The V end was cut by 4 bases, the J end by 3 bases, with 21 bases between. CDR3 DNA sequence: TGTGCCACCAGCAACATGAATAGGGGCGGTGTACACTATGGCTACACCTTC. Its translation is CATSNMNRGGVHYGYTF.

V usage is TRBV9 and J usage is TRBJ2-1, with 7 bases identical to TRBD2. V dropped 0 bases and J dropped 10; count of bases not matched to a gene: 1. This CDR3 has 12 amino acids. Germline V CDR1 and CDR2: SGDLS, YYNGEE. CDR3 protein: CASSVAAGEQFF. CDR3 nucleotides: TGTGCCAGCAGCGTAGCAGCGGGGGAGCAGTTCTTC.

V gene TRBV2 combines with J gene TRBJ1-2, with 9 bases that match TRBD1. V lost 9 bases and J lost 8; bases outside the gene matches: 7. This CDR3 comprises 12 residues. Germline V gene lookup returns CDR1 SNHLY and CDR2 FYNNEI. CDR3 bases: TGTGCCAGGGGAAGACAGGGGGGAGGCTACACCTTC. It translates to CARGRQGGGYTF. The variable domain in full, with the rest retrieved from reference TRBV2 and TRBJ1-2, is EPEVTQTPSHQVTQMGQEVILRCVPISNHLYFYWYRQILGQKVEFLVSFYNNEISEKSEIFDDQFSVERPDGSNFTLKIRSTKLEDSAMYFCARGRQGGGYTFGSGTRLTVV.

Concerning this clone itself: One end of the junction is discordant with germline, which a read error may explain. This chain links TRBV29-1 with TRBJ1-2; D not resolved. In germline, CDR1 is SQVTM, CDR2 ANQGSEA. This CDR3 has 10 residues. The chain's CDR3 is CSVINNGYTF. As DNA, the CDR3 is TGCAGCGTTATTAACAATGGCTACACCTTC.

V and J are TRBV6-5 and TRBJ2-7; 10 positions match TRBD1. The CDR3 consists of 15 residues. Germline values: CDR1 MNHEY, CDR2 SVGAGI. The V segment lost 6 bases and the J segment 6 bases; nucleotides outside the gene matches: 11. The CDR3 bases are TGTGCCAGCAGCCGGAGAGACAGGGGGCGCGGCGAGCAGTACTTC. Protein sequence: CASSRRDRGRGEQYF.

V usage is TRBV19 and J usage is TRBJ1-5; D may be TRBD1 (6 bases). V was cut by 10 bases and J by 1 base, with 11 bases left in between. Germline V gives CDR1 LNHDA, CDR2 SQIVND (reference sequence). This CDR3 is 13 amino acids long. The DNA of the CDR3 is TGTGCCACCTGGGGGGGCAGCAATCAGCCCCAGCATTTT. Protein: CATWGGSNQPQHF.

This clone has more than one count but fewer than ten. V gene TRBV4-1 combines with J gene TRBJ2-3, with a tentative D call TRBD1 (6 bases). CDR3 size: 13 residues. V was shortened by 6 bases and J by 1 base, with 8 bases between the two germline ends. Germline-derived CDR1 and CDR2 are MGHRA and YSYEKL. The CDR3 bases are TGCGCCAGCAGACAGGGTCGCACAGATACGCAGTATTTT. Translating gives CASRQGRTDTQYF.

This clone was seen only a few times. The V call is TRBV9, the J call TRBJ1-2; a weak D match, TRBD1 (5 bases). V was shortened by 3 bases and J by 5 bases, with 11 bases between the two germline ends. Germline CDR1 reads SGDLS; CDR2 reads YYNGEE. The length of the CDR3 is 13 residues. CDR3 DNA: TGTGCCAGCAGCGGCGGGGGATTGTATGGCTACACCTTC. Protein sequence: CASSGGGLYGYTF. Looking up the rest from reference TRBV9 and TRBJ1-2 gives the full variable domain: DSGVTQTPKHLITATGQRVTLRCSPRSGDLSVYWYQQSLDQGLQFLIQYYNGEERAKGNILERFSAQQFPDLHSELNLSSLELGDSALYFCASSGGGLYGYTFGSGTRLTVV.

The gene calls are TRBV4-1 and TRBJ2-3; D not resolved. Germline V gives CDR1 MGHRA, CDR2 YSYEKL. The CDR3 has 16 residues. Deletions cut 0 bases from V and 1 base from J, with 11 bases between. CDR3 in amino acids: CASSQEVRIGTDTQYF. The CDR3 region has the DNA TGCGCCAGCAGCCAAGAGGTCAGGATAGGCACAGATACGCAGTATTTT.

J is TRBJ1-6 and V is TRBV30; tentative D call: TRBD1 (5 bases). V dropped 2 bases and J dropped 0 bases, with 14 bases sitting between them. The CDR3 is 17 residues long. CDR1 GTSNPN and CDR2 SVGIG come from the germline V gene (reference sequence). The CDR3 region has the DNA TGTGCCTGGAGTCAGGGCGGGGCGAGCTCCTATAATTCACCCCTCCACTTT. This codes for CAWSQGGASSYNSPLHF.

The V call is TRBV28, the J call TRBJ1-1, with D possibly matching TRBD1 (6 bases). The germline V gene encodes CDR1 MDHEN and CDR2 SYDVKM. CDR3 size: 15 residues. The ends were cut back, 5 bases at V and 1 base at J, with 14 bases in the middle. This chain's CDR3 is CASSTGLSTNTEAFF. The CDR3 DNA is TGTGCCAGCAGTACAGGGCTTAGTACGAACACTGAAGCTTTCTTT.

The chain is built from TRBV25-1 and TRBJ2-7; the match to TRBD2 covers 12 bases. Trimming removed 4 bases from V and 2 bases from J; junction bases left unmatched: 3. The CDR3 extends over 15 amino acids. Germline assignment: CDR1 MGHDK and CDR2 SYGVNS. In DNA form, the CDR3 reads TGTGCCAGCAGTGTGGGACTAGCGGGTACCTACGAGCAGTACTTC. Protein sequence: CASSVGLAGTYEQYF.

The V call is TRBV5-1, the J call TRBJ2-7; D perhaps matches TRBD1 (6 bases). With 0 bases removed from V and 2 bases from J, the gap between germline ends came to 12 bases. In germline, CDR1 is SGHRS, CDR2 YFSETQ. The CDR3 has 15 residues. In DNA form, the CDR3 reads TGCGCCAGCAGCTTGGTCAGGGGTTCTCCCTACGAGCAGTACTTC. It specifies CASSLVRGSPYEQYF. The complete variable domain, with remaining parts taken from reference TRBV5-1 and TRBJ2-7, reads KAGVTQTPRYLIKTRGQQVTLSCSPISGHRSVSWYQQTPGQGLQFLFEYFSETQRNKGNFPGRFSGRQFSNSRSEMNVSTLELGDSALYLCASSLVRGSPYEQYFGPGTRLTVT.

The chain employs TRBV27 and TRBJ1-5; D is possibly TRBD1 (6 bases). There are 14 residues in the CDR3. V was clipped by 2 bases and J by 5 bases, with 10 bases between them. Germline values: CDR1 MNHEY, CDR2 SMNVEV (reference sequence). In DNA form, the CDR3 reads TGTGCCAGCAGTTTACGTTCAGGGGATCAGCCCCAGCATTTT. Translation: CASSLRSGDQPQHF.

V is TRBV5-4 and J is TRBJ2-7, with TRBD2 matching 14 bases. CDR1 is SGHNT, CDR2 YYREEE, per germline (reference sequence). V lost 4 bases to trimming and J lost 2 bases; unmatched junction nucleotides: 5. The CDR3 is 16 residues long. The CDR3 loop reads CASSAGLAGVTYEQYF. CDR3 bases: TGTGCCAGCAGCGCGGGACTAGCGGGAGTGACCTACGAGCAGTACTTC.

This chain links TRBV19 with TRBJ2-7; D unresolved. The CDR3 is 13 amino acids. Germline lookup yields CDR1 LNHDA and CDR2 SQIVND (reference sequence). Trimming shortened V by 3 bases and J by 0 bases, and 6 bases separated the two germline ends. CDR3 loop: CASSMAVSYEQYF. The CDR3 DNA is TGTGCCAGTAGTATGGCGGTCTCCTACGAGCAGTACTTC.

The chain carries TRBV11-2 and TRBJ2-4, with D perhaps TRBD1 (6 bases). The CDR3 consists of 18 residues. The V gene lost 3 bases and the J gene lost 0 bases, with 18 bases spanning the gap. CDR1 is SGHAT, CDR2 FQNNGV, per germline. The CDR3 DNA reads as TGTGCCAGCAGCTTGTTTTCGGGGACAATCATAGCCAAAAACATTCAGTACTTC. Amino acids: CASSLFSGTIIAKNIQYF.

The chain joins TRBV9 to TRBJ2-2; tentative D call: TRBD2 (7 bases). Trimming pared 3 bases from V and 3 bases from J, leaving 12 bases between. There are 15 residues in the CDR3. Germline CDR1 SGDLS, CDR2 YYNGEE. In DNA form, the CDR3 reads TGTGCCAGCAGCGGGCGGGGGCGGGACACCGGGGAGCTGTTTTTT. It specifies CASSGRGRDTGELFF.

The V and J genes are TRBV7-2 and TRBJ2-5; D might be TRBD2 (6 bases). The CDR3 loop spans 16 amino acids. CDR1 and CDR2 from the germline V gene are SGHTA and FQGNSA. Trimming shortened V by 4 bases and J by 2 bases, and 17 bases separated the two germline ends. In DNA form, the CDR3 reads TGTGCCAGCAGCTCCTCGGGGGTGATGGTTCAAGAGACCCAGTACTTC. Its translation: CASSSSGVMVQETQYF. Drawing the rest from reference TRBV7-2 and TRBJ2-5, the complete variable domain is GAGVSQSPSNKVTEKGKDVELRCDPISGHTALYWYRQSLGQGLEFLIYFQGNSAPDKSGLPSDRFSAERTGGSVSTLTIQRTQQEDSAVYLCASSSSGVMVQETQYFGPGTRLLVL.

This clone has just a few counts. The J gene is TRBJ2-7, the V gene TRBV6-5; the D gene is possibly TRBD1 (8 bases). Trimming removed 6 bases from V and 1 base from J, with 16 bases in between. This CDR3 has 15 amino acids. The germline V gene encodes CDR1 MNHEY and CDR2 SVGAGI. The CDR3 sequence: CASRSTGGASYEQYF. Written as DNA, the CDR3 is TGTGCCAGCAGATCCACAGGGGGGGCGTCCTACGAGCAGTACTTC.

This rearrangement joins TRBV4-2 to TRBJ1-2; 7 nucleotides agree with TRBD1. This CDR3 has 17 residues. CDR1 and CDR2 (germline): LGHNA, YNFKEQ. Trimming removed 0 bases from V and 4 bases from J; junction bases left unmatched: 11. Written as DNA, the CDR3 is TGTGCCAGCAGCCAAGATAACCCCCGACAGGGACTCTATGGCTACACCTTC. Its protein product is CASSQDNPRQGLYGYTF.

This chain links TRBV5-4 with TRBJ2-5, with 8 bases matching TRBD1. The end of the DNA fits TRBJ2-7 better, so the J call may be wrong. CDR1 is SGHNT and CDR2 is YYREEE in the germline V gene (reference sequence). This CDR3 has 14 amino acids. This CDR3 is CASSSTGGLYEQYF. DNA for the CDR3: TGTGCCAGCAGCTCTACAGGGGGACTCTACGAGCAGTACTTC.

This clone was counted a few times. V and J are TRBV10-3 and TRBJ1-1; TRBD1 is a possible D gene (6 bases). V gave up 2 bases and J gave up 4 bases, with 11 bases separating them. The germline V gene has CDR1 ENHRY and CDR2 SYGVKD. This CDR3 is 14 amino acids long. The DNA of the CDR3 is TGTGCCATCAGTGAGAGAGGGGGTGGCACTGAAGCTTTCTTT. This sequence encodes CAISERGGGTEAFF.

The rearrangement uses TRBV18 and TRBJ2-3; 10 bases align to TRBD2. CDR1 and CDR2 (germline): KGHSH, LQKENI. V gave up 4 bases and J gave up 2 bases; unmatched junction bases: 6. CDR3 length: 16 residues. CDR3 nucleotide sequence: TGTGCCAGCTCACATCGGACTAGCGGAAACACAGATACGCAGTATTTT. Its translation is CASSHRTSGNTDTQYF.

In DNA, the CDR3 is TGTGCCAGCAGCGACGAAGCGTCACACTATGGCTACACCTTC. It yields the protein CASSDEASHYGYTF. The rearrangement uses TRBV5-8 and TRBJ1-2; D uncertain. Germline lookup yields CDR1 SGHTS and CDR2 YDEGEE. The CDR3 is 14 residues long. V was pared by 4 bases and J by 3 bases, with 13 bases between. Filled out from reference TRBV5-8 and TRBJ1-2, the complete variable domain reads EAGVTQSPTHLIKTRGQQATLRCSPISGHTSVYWYQQALGLGLQFLLWYDEGEERNRGNFPPRFSGRQFPNYSSELNVNALELEDSALYLCASSDEASHYGYTFGSGTRLTVV.

The J gene is TRBJ2-5, the V gene TRBV30; D gene uncertain. This CDR3 is built from 12 residues. V shed 3 bases and J shed 5 bases, with 10 bases lying between them. Germline CDR1 is GTSNPN and CDR2 is SVGIG (reference sequence). The CDR3, as DNA: TGTGCCTGGAGCCCCCCGTCGGAGACCCAGTACTTC. Its protein is CAWSPPSETQYF.

This sequence joins TRBV2 and TRBJ2-7, with D tentatively TRBD1 (6 bases). With 6 bases removed from V and 1 base from J, the gap between germline ends came to 19 bases. The CDR3 spans 16 residues. From germline, CDR1 is SNHLY and CDR2 FYNNEI. This CDR3 reads CASRFPQGIPSYEQYF. In DNA, the CDR3 is TGTGCCAGCAGATTTCCCCAGGGGATCCCGTCCTACGAGCAGTACTTC.